This T cell receptor beta chain came from a study of shared clonotypes between healthy human individuals. This clone was seen a few times. The assay was immunoSEQ multiplex PCR, and TCRdb's table has in-frame clones only and misses some. The sample has 600,000 to 800,000 clones, 55% to 75% seen once. Per the germline V gene, CDR1 is SNHLY and CDR2 is FYNNEI. The CDR3 has 13 amino acids. Trimming took off 7 bases at V and 7 bases at J, with 16 bases between the two ends. The chain has TRBV2 and TRBJ2-5; D call uncertain. This TCR was recovered from a woman aged 25 to 39 in good health. Sequencing input: memory CD4+ T cells sorted from blood. This sample's subset: CD45RA-negative fraction. The CDR3 DNA follows: TGTGCCAGCATTGGGAACGGCCGGGTGACCCAGTACTTC. Translation: CASIGNGRVTQYF.